This record looks at one T cell receptor (beta chain) sequence and its context. This entry comes from a study of blood T cell repertoires in COVID-19. Data came from immunoSEQ multiplex PCR; TCRdb stores just in-frame clones and leaves some out. This sample carries about 260,000 clones, 80% to 90% of them seen once, and the ten largest clones take 9.4%. Trimming took off 4 bases at V and 4 bases at J, with 18 bases between the two ends. In germline, CDR1 is SGDLS, CDR2 YYNGEE. The CDR3 is 15 residues long. Sequencing was done on a sample of peripheral blood. The TCR originated in a woman in her forties or fifties who had recovered from COVID-19. This chain uses TRBV9 with TRBJ2-7; possibly TRBD1 for D (6 bases). The CDR3 nucleotides are TGTGCCAGCAGCAAAGCCGGAGAAGGGGGTTACGAGCAGTACTTC. Translating gives CASSKAGEGGYEQYF. The variable domain in full, completed from reference TRBV9 and TRBJ2-7, reads DSGVTQTPKHLITATGQRVTLRCSPRSGDLSVYWYQQSLDQGLQFLIQYYNGEERAKGNILERFSAQQFPDLHSELNLSSLELGDSALYFCASSKAGEGGYEQYFGPGTRLTVT.